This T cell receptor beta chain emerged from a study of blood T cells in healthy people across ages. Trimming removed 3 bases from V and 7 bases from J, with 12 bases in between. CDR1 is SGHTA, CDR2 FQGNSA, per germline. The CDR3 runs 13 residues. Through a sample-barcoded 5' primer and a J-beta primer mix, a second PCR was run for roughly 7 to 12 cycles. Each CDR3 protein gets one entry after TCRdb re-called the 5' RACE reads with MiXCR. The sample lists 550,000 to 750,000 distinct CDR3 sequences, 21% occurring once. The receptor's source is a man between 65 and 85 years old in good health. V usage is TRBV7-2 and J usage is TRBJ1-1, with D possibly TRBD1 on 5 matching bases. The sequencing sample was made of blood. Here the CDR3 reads CASSLGAGGEAFF. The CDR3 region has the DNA TGTGCCAGCAGCTTGGGCGCTGGGGGTGAAGCTTTCTTT.